The 21 T cell receptor beta chains below come from one sample, sequenced in a study of early T cells in non-severe SARS-CoV-2 infection. TCRdb redid the calling of the 5' RACE reads with MiXCR, one entry per CDR3 protein. This repertoire shows some 100,000 distinct CDR3 sequences, roughly 14% found once; its top ten account for approximately 0.54%. Sequenced material: whole blood. These receptors were obtained from an adult who was a healthcare worker with PCR-confirmed SARS-CoV-2 infection or an uninfected control (not recorded which).

The V and J genes are TRBV18 and TRBJ1-2; TRBD1 might be the D (6 bases). V gave up 1 base and J gave up 2 bases, with 11 bases separating them. Germline assignment: CDR1 KGHSH and CDR2 LQKENI. The CDR3 runs 15 residues. The CDR3 DNA is TGTGCCAGCTCACCACGAGGACAGAAAAACTATGGCTACACCTTC. Translating gives CASSPRGQKNYGYTF.

This clonotype was seen a handful of times. V usage is TRBV7-9 and J usage is TRBJ1-1, with D unresolved. V was shortened by 5 bases and J by 0 bases, with 13 bases between the two germline ends. Germline lookup yields CDR1 SEHNR and CDR2 FQNEAQ (reference sequence). CDR3 size: 15 residues. The CDR3 region has the DNA TGTGCCAGCAGCCCCCCGTTACGGATGAACACTGAAGCTTTCTTT. It is translated as CASSPPLRMNTEAFF. Looking up the rest from reference TRBV7-9 and TRBJ1-1 gives the full variable domain: DTGVSQNPRHKITKRGQNVTFRCDPISEHNRLYWYRQTLGQGPEFLTYFQNEAQLEKSRLLSDRFSAERPKGSFSTLEIQRTEQGDSAMYLCASSPPLRMNTEAFFGQGTRLTVV.

The genes are TRBV9 and TRBJ2-6; D may match TRBD1 or TRBD2 (6 bases each). The CDR3 is 16 amino acids. From germline, CDR1 is SGDLS and CDR2 YYNGEE. V was shortened by 4 bases and J by 5 bases, with 16 bases between the two germline ends. The DNA for the CDR3 is TGTGCCAGCAGCCCAGTAAGGGGGGCTAGGGCCAACGTCCTGACTTTC. This encodes CASSPVRGARANVLTF.

The table lists this clonotype with many counts. The genes are TRBV12-5 and TRBJ1-4; 7 bases line up with TRBD1. CDR1 and CDR2 from the germline V gene are LGHNT and FRNRAP. V gave up 5 bases and J gave up 2 bases; unmatched junction bases: 5. This CDR3 contains 15 residues. The CDR3 sequence is CASGPPGQTNEKLFF. DNA for the CDR3: TGTGCTAGTGGTCCGCCGGGACAGACTAATGAAAAACTGTTTTTT.

This clonotype was counted a few times. The rearrangement joins TRBV7-9 to TRBJ1-2, with 9 positions matching TRBD1. The CDR3 length is 14 residues. Germline V lookup: CDR1 SEHNR, CDR2 FQNEAQ (reference sequence). J was trimmed by 8 bases and V by 4 bases; bases with no gene match: 8. The CDR3 loop is CASSSGTGSRGYTF. The CDR3 region has the DNA TGTGCCAGCAGCTCAGGGACAGGGTCGCGCGGCTACACCTTC.

A remark on this clonotype: Being one base from a much bigger clone, this may be a read error. V gene TRBV12-3 or TRBV12-4 combines with J gene TRBJ1-1; D is undetermined. This CDR3 spans 14 amino acids. CDR3 protein: CASSETRWNTEVFF. DNA for the CDR3: TGTGCCAGCAGTGAAACCAGGTGGAACACTGAAGTTTTCTTT.

The chain recombines TRBV5-5 with TRBJ2-7, with a tentative D call TRBD2 (6 bases). The CDR3 sequence is 17 residues long. The germline V and J ends were trimmed by 0 bases and 0 bases, with 16 bases remaining between them. Germline CDR1 SGHKS, CDR2 YYEKEE (reference sequence). CDR3 loop: CASSLGLAGTLSYEQYV. The CDR3 nucleotides read TGTGCCAGCAGCTTGGGTTTGGCGGGGACTCTCTCCTACGAGCAGTACGTC.

A few counts support this clonotype. V is TRBV10-1 and J is TRBJ2-3; the match to TRBD2 covers 11 bases. CDR3 length equals 17 residues. CDR1 is WNHNN and CDR2 is SYGVQD in the germline V gene (reference sequence). The V gene end was trimmed by 3 bases and the J gene end by 2 bases; junction bases not matched to a gene: 7. The CDR3 bases are TGCGCCAGCAGTGAATTAGCGGGGGGGCCGAACACAGATACGCAGTATTTT. It encodes CASSELAGGPNTDTQYF.

This clonotype was seen repeatedly, ten times or more. The chain carries TRBV12-3 or TRBV12-4 and TRBJ2-1; D is unclear. Trimming took off 8 bases at V and 0 bases at J, with 14 bases between the two ends. The length of the CDR3 is 15 residues. CDR3 loop: CASYPATLSYNEQFF. CDR3 DNA sequence: TGTGCCAGCTATCCCGCTACCCTCTCCTACAATGAGCAGTTCTTC.

This clonotype was detected many times. The J gene is TRBJ2-7, the V gene TRBV13; 8 bases match TRBD1. The germline V gene encodes CDR1 PRHDT and CDR2 FYEKMQ (reference sequence). The CDR3 has 15 residues. V shed 5 bases, J shed 2 bases, and the junction held 8 bases outside the gene matches. CDR3 sequence: CASSRTGTGAYEQYV. The CDR3 DNA is TGTGCCAGCAGCCGGACCGGGACAGGAGCCTACGAGCAGTACGTC.

This clonotype was seen a handful of times. The chain couples TRBV29-1 to TRBJ2-1; 7 bases agree with TRBD2. Germline V CDR1 and CDR2: SQVTM, ANQGSEA. The CDR3 contains 13 residues. J was trimmed by 15 bases and V by 4 bases; bases with no gene match: 15. DNA of the CDR3: TGCAGCGTTGGGCCTAGCGGACCCAAGGGCTGGTTCTTC. Encoded protein: CSVGPSGPKGWFF.

J is TRBJ1-1 and V is TRBV24-1; D gene ambiguous. V gave up 0 bases and J gave up 3 bases, with 4 bases separating them. This CDR3 spans 13 amino acids. Germline V CDR1 and CDR2: KGHDR, SFDVKD. The CDR3 spells CATSDLSYTEAFF. CDR3 coding DNA: TGTGCCACCAGTGATTTGAGCTACACTGAAGCTTTCTTT.

This clonotype was observed a handful of times. V is TRBV5-6 and J is TRBJ1-2, with a weak D call TRBD1 (6 bases). Trimming cost V 0 bases and J 6 bases, with 18 bases left between them. The CDR3 covers 16 residues. Germline-derived CDR1 and CDR2 are SGHDT and YYEEEE. Here the CDR3 reads CASSLGTGRRSNGYTF. The CDR3 DNA reads TGTGCCAGCAGCTTGGGCACAGGGCGACGTAGTAATGGCTACACCTTC.

V usage is TRBV11-2 and J usage is TRBJ1-1; a possible D gene is TRBD1 (6 bases). This CDR3 is built from 14 residues. The ends were cut back, 5 bases at V and 3 bases at J, with 13 bases in the middle. Germline CDR1 is SGHAT and CDR2 is FQNNGV. In DNA form, the CDR3 reads TGTGCCAGCAGCCCAGCGAACAGGGACACTGAAGCTTTCTTT. Its translation: CASSPANRDTEAFF. The entire variable domain, with the rest obtained from reference TRBV11-2 and TRBJ1-1, is as follows: EAGVAQSPRYKIIEKRQSVAFWCNPISGHATLYWYQQILGQGPKLLIQFQNNGVVDDSQLPKDRFSAERLKGVDSTLKIQPAKLEDSAVYLCASSPANRDTEAFFGQGTRLTVV.

The gene calls are TRBV4-1 and TRBJ2-6, with a possible D match to TRBD2 (6 bases). Trimming left V 1 base short and J 1 base short, with 20 bases between. CDR1 and CDR2 from the germline V gene are MGHRA and YSYEKL. This CDR3 is built from 20 residues. The CDR3 region is CASSQGDLDALMSGANVLTF. CDR3 bases: TGCGCCAGCAGCCAAGGGGACTTGGATGCACTCATGTCTGGGGCCAACGTCCTGACTTTC.

V gene TRBV7-8 combines with J gene TRBJ2-2, with D maybe TRBD2 (5 bases). The CDR3 length is 14 residues. The V gene lost 6 bases and the J gene lost 2 bases, with 10 bases spanning the gap. Germline CDR1 SGHVS, CDR2 FQNEAQ. This CDR3 reads CASRIPGNTGELFF. DNA for the CDR3: TGTGCCAGCAGAATCCCGGGAAACACCGGGGAGCTGTTTTTT.

In its sample, this clonotype was seen many times. The chain is built from TRBV12-3 or TRBV12-4 and TRBJ2-3; D call uncertain. The CDR3 covers 13 residues. The V gene lost 5 bases and the J gene lost 4 bases, with 10 bases spanning the gap. CDR3 amino acids: CASSLPFADTQYF. DNA for the CDR3: TGTGCCAGCAGTCTCCCCTTCGCAGATACGCAGTATTTT.

This clonotype was counted a few times. The chain recombines TRBV15 with TRBJ2-5, with 7 bases that match TRBD2. The trim removed 2 bases at V and 4 bases at J, leaving 13 bases unmatched. CDR1 is LNHNV, CDR2 YYDKDF, per germline (reference sequence). The CDR3 has 17 amino acids. Here the CDR3 reads CATSRRGASGSGETQYF. The CDR3 bases are TGTGCCACCAGCAGACGTGGGGCTAGCGGATCAGGAGAGACCCAGTACTTC.

This clonotype has a handful of counts. V usage is TRBV6-5 and J usage is TRBJ1-6, with D hard to call. The CDR3 has 14 residues. V gave up 6 bases and J gave up 5 bases, with 11 bases separating them. Germline CDR1 and CDR2: MNHEY and SVGAGI. The CDR3 region is CASSPDTNNSPLHF. CDR3 sequence (DNA): TGTGCCAGCAGCCCTGACACCAATAATTCACCCCTCCACTTT.

The chain is built from TRBV10-2 and TRBJ2-1; 7 bases agree with TRBD1. From germline, CDR1 is WSHSY and CDR2 SAAADI. This CDR3 has 12 residues. The junction had 2 bases not matched to a gene; V was cut back by 5 bases and J by 7 bases. CDR3 loop: CASSQGENEQFF. The CDR3 nucleotides read TGCGCCAGCAGTCAGGGGGAAAATGAGCAGTTCTTC.

This clonotype was seen at least ten times. J is TRBJ2-3 and V is TRBV7-3; D remains unclear. Per germline, CDR1 SGHTA and CDR2 FQGTGA. The CDR3 loop spans 13 amino acids. V dropped 3 bases and J dropped 4 bases, with 8 bases sitting between them. CDR3 bases: TGTGCCAGCAGCTTTGCATTTTCAGATACGCAGTATTTT. Its translation: CASSFAFSDTQYF.